The entry below gives a single T cell receptor (beta chain) sequence along with its context. Its antigen is not identified. In nominal health when sampled, donors likely had unrecorded immune exposures nonetheless. This entry is derived from a study of cytomegalovirus exposure and HLA in healthy donors. General observations from the study: One variant, a missense change in DCLRE1C, was linked in a later analysis to TCR beta V- and J-gene trimming. An analysis done earlier found most TCR beta V segments productive about 90% or about 30% of the time. According to the study, 160 or so TCR beta chains were cytomegalovirus-associated.

Germline assignment: CDR1 SGHTA and CDR2 FQGNSA. Between the trimmed V and J ends, which lost 2 bases and 0 bases, there was a span of 11 bases. The CDR3 extends over 16 amino acids. The PCR employed 60 Vbeta primers together with 13 Jbeta primers. The data were produced by immunoSEQ multiplex PCR, yet TCRdb's version contains in-frame clones alone and is incomplete. Of about 60,000 clones in the sample, 80% were seen once. This sequence joins TRBV7-2 and TRBJ2-1; D is unclear. Specimen: PBMCs. The source is a woman younger than 45 in good health and CMV-seronegative. CDR3 sequence: CASSLWRSSSYNEQFF. CDR3 coding DNA: TGTGCCAGCAGCTTATGGCGGTCGAGCTCCTACAATGAGCAGTTCTTC. Variable domain in full (rest from reference TRBV7-2 and TRBJ2-1): GAGVSQSPSNKVTEKGKDVELRCDPISGHTALYWYRQSLGQGLEFLIYFQGNSAPDKSGLPSDRFSAERTGGSVSTLTIQRTQQEDSAVYLCASSLWRSSSYNEQFFGPGTRLTVL.